Shown below are 16 T cell receptor beta chains from a single sample sequenced in a study of blood T cell repertoires in COVID-19. Only in-frame clones appear in the TCRdb table, and some are missing; sequencing was by immunoSEQ multiplex PCR. The sample has approximately 220,000 clones; approximately 80% are singletons. The sequencing input was PBMCs or T cells enriched from blood (not recorded which). Every receptor here comes from a middle-aged woman with acute COVID-19.

This chain connects TRBV15 to TRBJ2-7; 10 bases map to TRBD2. After removal of 3 bases from V and 4 bases from J, the junction contained 6 bases not matched to a gene. Germline V gene sequence: CDR1 LNHNV, CDR2 YYDKDF (reference sequence). The CDR3 has 15 residues. CDR3 in DNA: TGTGCCACCAGCAGTGGGGCTAGCGGGAGTTACGAGCAGTACTTC. Residues: CATSSGASGSYEQYF.

The chain joins TRBV6-5 to TRBJ2-7; tentative D call: TRBD2 (5 bases). V lost 6 bases to trimming and J lost 3 bases, with 12 bases between them. The CDR3 has 13 residues. Germline-derived CDR1 and CDR2 are MNHEY and SVGAGI. CDR3 bases: TGTGCCAGCAGAGTAGCGACCTTCTACGAGCAGTACTTC. It is translated as CASRVATFYEQYF.

This chain joins TRBV19 and TRBJ2-5; TRBD1 agrees at 9 bases. This CDR3 spans 15 amino acids. The germline V gene has CDR1 LNHDA and CDR2 SQIVND (reference sequence). With 5 bases clipped from V and 5 bases from J, the junction kept 9 bases outside the gene matches. CDR3 sequence reads: CASSSTGGAGETQYF. DNA for the CDR3: TGTGCCAGTAGTTCCACAGGGGGCGCCGGGGAGACCCAGTACTTC.

This chain uses TRBV18 with TRBJ1-1, with a tentative D call TRBD1 (5 bases). Germline V lookup: CDR1 KGHSH, CDR2 LQKENI. V dropped 2 bases and J dropped 5 bases, with 12 bases sitting between them. The CDR3 extends over 14 amino acids. CDR3 sequence: CASSPSSAGTEAFF. DNA of the CDR3: TGTGCCAGCTCACCAAGCTCGGCAGGGACTGAAGCTTTCTTT. Variable domain in full (rest from reference TRBV18 and TRBJ1-1): NAGVMQNPRHLVRRRGQEARLRCSPMKGHSHVYWYRQLPEEGLKFMVYLQKENIIDESGMPKERFSAEFPKEGPSILRIQQVVRGDSAAYFCASSPSSAGTEAFFGQGTRLTVV.

V usage is TRBV11-3 and J usage is TRBJ2-2; no firm D call. The length of the CDR3 is 13 residues. V lost 0 bases and J lost 4, with 3 bases in between. Germline V gene sequence: CDR1 SGHNT, CDR2 YENEEA. The CDR3 coding sequence is TGTGCCAGCAGCTTAGACCTCACCGGGGAGCTGTTTTTT. Translating gives CASSLDLTGELFF. The variable domain in full, with the rest retrieved from reference TRBV11-3 and TRBJ2-2, is EAGVVQSPRYKIIEKKQPVAFWCNPISGHNTLYWYLQNLGQGPELLIRYENEEAVDDSQLPKDRFSAERLKGVDSTLKIQPAELGDSAVYLCASSLDLTGELFFGEGSRLTVL.

V is TRBV7-2 and J is TRBJ2-7; 10 positions match TRBD2. Trimming took 1 base from V and 0 from J; bases not matched to a gene: 0. CDR3 size: 15 residues. CDR1 is SGHTA and CDR2 is FQGNSA in the germline V gene. The chain's CDR3 is CASSLVAGGSYEQYF. For the CDR3, the DNA is TGTGCCAGCAGCTTAGTAGCGGGGGGCTCCTACGAGCAGTACTTC.

The V gene is TRBV18, the J gene TRBJ1-4, with 7 bases identical to TRBD1. The V gene's germline CDR1 is KGHSH and CDR2 LQKENI. J gave up 6 bases and V 6 bases, and 7 bases lay outside the gene matches. This CDR3 is 14 amino acids long. CDR3 DNA: TGTGCCAGCTCTAACTCCCAGGGGGATGAAAAACTGTTTTTT. It encodes CASSNSQGDEKLFF.

This chain links TRBV27 with TRBJ1-4; 7 positions match TRBD1. The germline V gene has CDR1 MNHEY and CDR2 SMNVEV (reference sequence). The CDR3 runs 13 residues. With 10 bases clipped from V and 1 base from J, the junction kept 3 bases outside the gene matches. DNA for the CDR3: TGTGCCACCCGACAGGGAACTAATGAAAAACTGTTTTTT. Translated: CATRQGTNEKLFF.

This sequence joins TRBV2 and TRBJ1-5; maybe TRBD1 (6 bases). Trimming left V 6 bases short and J 5 bases short, with 11 bases between. The germline V gene encodes CDR1 SNHLY and CDR2 FYNNEI. CDR3 length: 13 amino acids. CDR3 loop: CASSATGYQPQHF. In DNA, the CDR3 is TGTGCCAGCAGCGCCACAGGGTATCAGCCCCAGCATTTT.

The chain joins TRBV7-2 to TRBJ1-1; no clear D gene. V lost 5 bases to trimming and J lost 12 bases, with 16 bases between them. The CDR3 consists of 12 residues. Per the germline V gene, CDR1 is SGHTA and CDR2 is FQGNSA. The CDR3 here is CASSPTGVTTFF. The CDR3 DNA is TGTGCCAGCAGCCCTACCGGGGTTACTACTTTCTTT. The full variable domain, its missing parts supplied by reference TRBV7-2 and TRBJ1-1, is GAGVSQSPSNKVTEKGKDVELRCDPISGHTALYWYRQSLGQGLEFLIYFQGNSAPDKSGLPSDRFSAERTGGSVSTLTIQRTQQEDSAVYLCASSPTGVTTFFGQGTRLTVV.

This sequence joins TRBV27 and TRBJ1-3; 7 bases fit TRBD1. CDR1 is MNHEY, CDR2 SMNVEV, per germline (reference sequence). Trimming cost V 3 bases and J 4 bases; bases outside gene matches: 9. The CDR3 runs 16 residues. Here the CDR3 reads CASSLTGRRLGNTIYF. The CDR3 nucleotides read TGTGCCAGCAGTTTGACAGGGAGGAGGTTGGGAAACACCATATATTTT.

The V gene is TRBV18, the J gene TRBJ1-1; a possible D gene is TRBD1 (5 bases). V was shortened by 3 bases and J by 1 base, with 12 bases between the two germline ends. The CDR3 spans 15 residues. Looked up from germline, CDR1 is KGHSH and CDR2 is LQKENI. The CDR3 DNA is TGTGCCAGCTCACCCGCGGGACTTCGGAACACTGAAGCTTTCTTT. This encodes CASSPAGLRNTEAFF.

The V call is TRBV6-5, the J call TRBJ2-1, with D possibly being TRBD2 (6 bases). Per germline, CDR1 MNHEY and CDR2 SVGAGI. The V and J ends lost 2 bases and 0 bases respectively, with 8 bases between them. This CDR3 is built from 15 residues. In DNA form, the CDR3 reads TGTGCCAGCAGTTACAGGCGGGGCTCCTACAATGAGCAGTTCTTC. Its translation is CASSYRRGSYNEQFF.

V and J are TRBV30 and TRBJ2-2; TRBD2 is a possible D gene (6 bases). Trimming removed 4 bases at V and 5 bases at J, with 14 bases between. CDR1 GTSNPN and CDR2 SVGIG come from the germline V gene (reference sequence). This CDR3 contains 14 residues. Here the CDR3 DNA reads TGTGCCTGGAAGGAGGGGCTGGGAACCGGGGAGCTGTTTTTT. Protein: CAWKEGLGTGELFF.

The chain is built from TRBV27 and TRBJ2-3, with D unclear. The V end was cut by 2 bases, the J end by 3 bases, with 6 bases between. CDR1 is MNHEY and CDR2 is SMNVEV in the germline V gene (reference sequence). CDR3 length: 13 amino acids. The CDR3 bases are TGTGCCAGCAGTTTAGTGAGAACAGATACGCAGTATTTT. Its protein is CASSLVRTDTQYF.

The chain recombines TRBV30 with TRBJ1-4, with no clear D. The germline CDR1 and CDR2 sequences are GTSNPN and SVGIG (reference sequence). V lost 8 bases to trimming and J lost 5 bases, with 12 bases between them. This CDR3 is 12 amino acids long. The CDR3: CAHRDRNEKLFF. CDR3 nucleotides: TGTGCCCACCGGGATCGGAATGAAAAACTGTTTTTT.